A selection of T cell receptor beta chains follows, all from one sample in a study of long-term antiretroviral therapy in people with HIV. Using immunoSEQ multiplex PCR, the repertoire was profiled, and TCRdb retains in-frame clones only, with some absent. Of 26,000 or so clones in the sample, 88% were seen once. The source was unsorted PBMCs, collected 0.5 years after starting antiretroviral therapy. These receptors all stem from a woman aged 18-29 years with HIV. CDR3s include the opening cysteine and the closing phenylalanine or tryptophan. D genes are given only for firm matches. Clone size appears in some rows only: once, few, many, or a class for an expanded clone.

size | J | V | D | CDR3 | DNA
. | TRBJ1-2 | TRBV28 | TRBD1 | CASWTLNRGRGGYTF | TGTGCCAGCTGGACTCTGAACAGGGGAAGGGGGGGCTACACCTTC
. | TRBJ2-1 | TRBV4-1 | TRBD2 | CASSQDRSGRGNEQFF | TGCGCCAGCAGCCAAGATCGGAGCGGGAGGGGGAATGAGCAGTTCTTC
. | TRBJ2-3 | TRBV27 | . | CASSSRSGSTDTQYF | TGTGCCAGCAGTTCCCGTAGCGGCAGCACAGATACGCAGTATTTT
. | TRBJ2-2 | TRBV9 | TRBD2 | CASSLAADTGELFF | TGTGCCAGCAGCCTAGCGGCCGACACCGGGGAGCTGTTTTTT
. | TRBJ2-5 | TRBV19 | TRBD2 | CASSIASGRETQYF | TGTGCCAGTAGTATCGCTAGCGGGAGAGAGACCCAGTACTTC
. | TRBJ2-5 | TRBV19 | TRBD1 | CASTNRGLETQYF | TGTGCCAGTACTAACAGGGGGCTCGAGACCCAGTACTTC
once | TRBJ2-7 | TRBV28 | . | CASSLVLGGAEQYF | TGTGCCAGCAGTTTAGTATTAGGGGGGGCGGAGCAGTACTTC
once | TRBJ2-7 | TRBV28 | TRBD1 | CASRTGGSEEQYF | TGTGCCAGCAGAACAGGGGGCTCTGAAGAGCAGTACTTC
. | TRBJ2-5 | TRBV6-6 | TRBD1 | CASSTTRQGAETQYF | TGTGCCAGCAGTACAACCAGACAGGGGGCGGAGACCCAGTACTTC
. | TRBJ2-1 | TRBV21-1 | . | CASTWRVIGHEQFF | TGTGCCAGCACTTGGCGGGTTATCGGCCATGAGCAGTTCTTC
once | TRBJ2-5 | TRBV27 | TRBD2 | CASSPGLAAQETQYF | TGTGCCAGCAGTCCTGGACTAGCGGCCCAAGAGACCCAGTACTTC
once | TRBJ2-2 | TRBV15 | TRBD2 | CATSRDRAAGGTGELFF | TGTGCCACCAGCAGAGATAGGGCAGCGGGAGGGACCGGGGAGCTGTTTTTT
. | TRBJ2-7 | TRBV7-2 | . | CASSLEEVQYF | TGTGCCAGCAGCTTAGAAGAGGTGCAGTACTTC
. | TRBJ1-2 | TRBV4-1 | . | CASSQEGRGPSNYGYTF | TGCGCCAGCAGCCAAGAGGGCAGGGGCCCGTCTAACTATGGCTACACCTTC
. | TRBJ2-1 | TRBV27 | TRBD1 | CASSSLNRDRGLNEQFF | TGTGCCAGCAGTTCTCTAAACCGGGACAGGGGGCTGAATGAGCAGTTCTTC
. | TRBJ1-1 | TRBV7-3 | TRBD1 | CASSFLGQGGSDTEAFF | TGTGCCAGCAGCTTCCTGGGACAGGGAGGCTCGGACACTGAAGCTTTCTTT
. | TRBJ2-1 | TRBV6-4 | . | CASSISAYNEQFF | TGTGCCAGCAGCATTAGTGCCTACAATGAGCAGTTCTTC
. | TRBJ1-2 | TRBV6-5 | . | CASSYLPEGEGYGYTF | TGTGCCAGCAGTTACCTTCCAGAGGGGGAAGGCTATGGCTACACCTTC
. | TRBJ2-3 | TRBV27 | . | CASSLPTGRVADTQYF | TGTGCCAGCAGTTTACCTACAGGGAGGGTTGCAGATACGCAGTATTTT
few | TRBJ2-7 | TRBV19 | TRBD2 | CASSMTSGAYEQYF | TGTGCCAGTAGTATGACTAGCGGGGCCTACGAGCAGTACTTC
. | TRBJ2-1 | TRBV6-1 | TRBD2 | CASKWTSGRPNEQFF | TGTGCCAGCAAATGGACTAGCGGGAGACCCAATGAGCAGTTCTTC
once | TRBJ1-2 | TRBV9 | . | CASSAGLRTSAYGYTF | TGTGCCAGCAGCGCTGGGCTACGAACTTCCGCCTATGGCTACACCTTC
. | TRBJ2-7 | TRBV5-1 | TRBD2 | CASSLVSTGGSSYEQYF | TGCGCCAGCAGCTTGGTTTCCACGGGAGGGAGCTCCTACGAGCAGTACTTC
. | TRBJ2-2 | TRBV19 | . | CASSIDLAPDRVATGELFF | TGTGCCAGTAGTATAGACCTAGCGCCCGACAGGGTAGCCACCGGGGAGCTGTTTTTT
once | TRBJ2-6 | TRBV9 | TRBD1 | CASSRQGSGANVLTF | TGTGCCAGCAGCCGACAGGGCTCTGGGGCCAACGTCCTGACTTTC
. | TRBJ1-2 | TRBV7-2 | . | CASSLYPTGNYGYTF | TGTGCCAGCAGCTTATATCCCACAGGAAACTATGGCTACACCTTC
. | TRBJ1-2 | TRBV5-8 | TRBD1 | CASSLGGTGYLYGYTF | TGTGCCAGCAGCTTGGGGGGGACAGGTTATCTTTATGGCTACACCTTC
. | TRBJ2-4 | TRBV28 | . | CASSWEAGGENIQYF | TGTGCCAGCAGTTGGGAAGCCGGAGGGGAAAACATTCAGTACTTC
. | TRBJ2-2 | TRBV9 | . | CASSVVRGSGELFF | TGTGCCAGCAGCGTAGTGAGGGGGTCAGGGGAGCTGTTTTTT
. | TRBJ2-5 | TRBV16 | TRBD1 | CASSQSAWTGGTQETQYF | TGTGCCAGCAGCCAATCGGCGTGGACAGGGGGAACTCAAGAGACCCAGTACTTC
. | TRBJ2-5 | TRBV11-1 | . | CASSLGHQETQYF | TGTGCCAGCAGCTTAGGACACCAAGAGACCCAGTACTTC
. | TRBJ2-7 | TRBV6-5 | . | CATTGPPPPYEQYF | TGTGCCACAACAGGGCCACCACCCCCCTACGAGCAGTACTTC
. | TRBJ1-1 | TRBV6-1 | TRBD1 | CASSGTGGRGAFF | TGTGCCAGCAGTGGGACAGGAGGTCGCGGTGCTTTCTTT
. | TRBJ1-5 | TRBV15 | . | CATSRGTGSRHQPQHF | TGTGCCACCAGCAGAGGCACGGGATCCCGACATCAGCCCCAGCATTTT
. | TRBJ2-7 | TRBV7-9 | . | CASSFQGLAAYEQYF | TGTGCCAGCAGCTTCCAGGGGCTGGCTGCCTACGAGCAGTACTTC
. | TRBJ2-5 | TRBV6-5 | TRBD2 | CASSRLAGWGETQYF | TGTGCCAGCAGTCGACTAGCGGGGTGGGGAGAGACCCAGTACTTC
. | TRBJ2-1 | TRBV10-1 | . | CANNTLRVNEQFF | TGCGCCAACAATACGCTTCGGGTTAATGAGCAGTTCTTC
. | TRBJ2-7 | TRBV9 | . | CASSVRDGSYEQYF | TGTGCCAGCAGCGTTCGCGACGGTTCCTACGAGCAGTACTTC
once | TRBJ1-5 | TRBV19 | TRBD1 | CASSIRGQGNQPQHF | TGTGCCAGTAGTATAAGGGGACAGGGTAATCAGCCCCAGCATTTT
. | TRBJ2-3 | TRBV27 | . | CASPPLADRALDTQYF | TGTGCCAGCCCCCCCTTGGCCGACAGAGCTTTGGATACGCAGTATTTT
. | TRBJ2-3 | TRBV5-1 | . | CASSLIWETGTDTQYF | TGCGCCAGCAGCTTGATTTGGGAGACGGGCACAGATACGCAGTATTTT
. | TRBJ2-2 | TRBV10-2 | . | CASSAWNTGELFF | TGCGCCAGCAGTGCCTGGAACACCGGGGAGCTGTTTTTT
. | TRBJ1-2 | TRBV18 | TRBD1 | CASSPAGQGNYGYTF | TGTGCCAGCTCACCAGCGGGACAGGGGAACTATGGCTACACCTTC
few | TRBJ2-2 | TRBV21-1 | . | CASSRPVRELFF | TGTGCCAGCAGCAGGCCTGTGAGGGAGCTGTTTTTT
medium-sized | TRBJ2-2 | TRBV7-9 | . | CASSLRLGQNTGELFF | TGTGCCAGCAGCTTGCGGTTGGGGCAGAACACCGGGGAGCTGTTTTTT
few | TRBJ2-7 | TRBV7-3 | TRBD2 | CASSLQAGGAYEQYF | TGTGCCAGCAGCTTACAAGCGGGAGGGGCCTACGAGCAGTACTTC
. | TRBJ2-7 | TRBV27 | . | CASSTTYEQYF | TGTGCCAGCAGTACCACCTACGAGCAGTACTTC
. | TRBJ2-3 | TRBV28 | TRBD2 | CASSYVGLAGADTQYF | TGTGCCAGCAGTTATGTAGGACTAGCGGGAGCAGATACGCAGTATTTT
. | TRBJ2-7 | TRBV7-8 | TRBD1 | CASSLPSGDRGRYEQYF | TGTGCCAGCAGCTTACCAAGCGGGGACAGGGGAAGGTACGAGCAGTACTTC
. | TRBJ2-3 | TRBV4-3 | . | CASSQDRGGSRNLDTQYF | TGCGCCAGCAGCCAAGATCGAGGAGGGTCTCGGAACCTGGATACGCAGTATTTT
. | TRBJ1-4 | TRBV5-4 | TRBD1 | CASSLDRDRGEKLFF | TGTGCCAGCAGCTTGGACAGGGACAGGGGGGAAAAACTGTTTTTT
. | TRBJ2-1 | TRBV11-3 | . | CASSSRLSSYNEQFF | TGTGCCAGCAGCTCCCGACTTAGCTCCTACAATGAGCAGTTCTTC
. | TRBJ2-1 | TRBV15 | . | CATSRPGANNEQFF | TGTGCCACCAGCAGACCGGGCGCGAACAATGAGCAGTTCTTC
. | TRBJ2-7 | TRBV29-1 | TRBD2 | CSAILAELYEQYF | TGCAGCGCTATACTAGCGGAGCTCTACGAGCAGTACTTC
. | TRBJ2-7 | TRBV11-2 | . | CASSRTVQNYEQYF | TGTGCCAGCAGCCGGACAGTCCAAAACTACGAGCAGTACTTC